These 16 T cell receptor beta chains originate from one sample sequenced in a study of blood T cell repertoires in COVID-19. Sequenced by immunoSEQ multiplex PCR; TCRdb stores in-frame clones only, minus some. The sample includes around 200,000 clones, over 75% of them seen just once. Sequenced sample: PBMCs or T cells enriched from blood (not recorded which). Receptors originate from a middle-aged woman with acute COVID-19.

This chain uses TRBV7-3 with TRBJ1-6, with D tentatively TRBD1 (5 bases). The CDR3 has 15 residues. Between the trimmed V and J ends, which lost 0 bases and 10 bases, there was a span of 13 bases. In germline, CDR1 is SGHTA, CDR2 FQGTGA. The CDR3 spells CASSLTRQGMSPLHF. CDR3 DNA: TGTGCCAGCAGCTTAACACGGCAGGGAATGTCACCCCTCCACTTT.

The genes are TRBV23-1 and TRBJ1-6, with D unresolved. TRBV23-1 is treated as an ORF (open reading frame) with a function not yet certain. The CDR3 has 14 residues. Trimming cost V 1 base and J 2 bases, with 3 bases left between them. The chain's CDR3 is CASSQFTYNSPLHF. The CDR3 DNA is TGCGCCAGCAGTCAATTTACCTATAATTCACCCCTCCACTTT.

The V and J genes are TRBV15 and TRBJ2-3, with 9 bases aligning to TRBD1. Germline V gene lookup returns CDR1 LNHNV and CDR2 YYDKDF (reference sequence). This CDR3 spans 15 amino acids. V shed 2 bases, J shed 5 bases, and the junction held 5 bases outside the gene matches. The CDR3 loop is CATSRWTGEGDTQYF. In DNA form, the CDR3 reads TGTGCCACCAGCAGATGGACAGGGGAGGGAGATACGCAGTATTTT.

The chain is built from TRBV12-5 and TRBJ1-1; TRBD1 aligns across 10 bases. From germline, CDR1 is LGHNT and CDR2 FRNRAP. The CDR3 is 15 residues long. V dropped 1 base and J dropped 4; count of bases not matched to a gene: 3. CDR3 in amino acids: CASGLGTGGFTEAFF. In DNA form, the CDR3 reads TGTGCTAGTGGTTTGGGGACAGGGGGTTTCACTGAAGCTTTCTTT.

The J gene is TRBJ2-3, the V gene TRBV7-8, with 8 positions matching TRBD2. Germline CDR1 reads SGHVS; CDR2 reads FQNEAQ. The CDR3 runs to 16 residues. J lost 2 bases, V lost 6 bases, and 10 bases had no gene match. Here the CDR3 reads CASSPSGGLNTDTQYF. In nucleotides, the CDR3 is TGTGCCAGCAGTCCAAGCGGGGGCCTTAACACAGATACGCAGTATTTT. Drawing the rest from reference TRBV7-8 and TRBJ2-3, the complete variable domain is GAGVSQSPRYKVAKRGQDVALRCDPISGHVSLFWYQQALGQGPEFLTYFQNEAQLDKSGLPSDRFFAERPEGSVSTLKIQRTQQEDSAVYLCASSPSGGLNTDTQYFGPGTRLTVL.

This clone was counted once. The V call is TRBV12-3 or TRBV12-4, the J call TRBJ1-2; D gene uncertain. CDR3 length equals 13 residues. V was trimmed by 3 bases and J by 5 bases, leaving 10 bases between them. CDR3 sequence reads: CASSFLRRYGYTF. The CDR3 DNA reads TGTGCCAGCAGTTTTTTGAGGCGTTATGGCTACACCTTC.

The V and J genes are TRBV28 and TRBJ2-7; TRBD1 aligns across 7 bases. The V and J ends lost 4 bases and 1 base, in that order; junction bases with no gene match: 10. This CDR3 spans 16 amino acids. In germline, CDR1 is MDHEN, CDR2 SYDVKM. CDR3 residues: CASSSTINRGSYEQYF. The CDR3 coding sequence is TGTGCCAGCAGTTCAACCATCAACAGGGGTTCCTACGAGCAGTACTTC.

The chain uses TRBV5-1 and TRBJ1-1; 8 bases are a match to TRBD1. Germline CDR1 is SGHRS and CDR2 is YFSETQ. V was clipped by 4 bases and J by 4 bases; unmatched bases: 9. The CDR3 is 15 amino acids. The CDR3 region has the DNA TGCGCCAGCAGCCAGCTTGGACAGGGTGCCACTGAAGCTTTCTTT. Translating gives CASSQLGQGATEAFF.

The rearrangement joins TRBV30 to TRBJ1-1; D is unresolved. The germline V gene encodes CDR1 GTSNPN and CDR2 SVGIG (reference sequence). Trimming cost V 3 bases and J 0 bases, with 11 bases left between them. The length of the CDR3 is 14 residues. The CDR3 DNA reads TGTGCCTGGAGCGCGGGTGTCATGAACACTGAAGCTTTCTTT. This translates into CAWSAGVMNTEAFF.

This clone was recorded only once. The V gene is TRBV6-4, the J gene TRBJ2-1; 7 positions agree with TRBD2. The trim removed 0 bases at V and 6 bases at J, leaving 5 bases unmatched. Germline assignment: CDR1 MRHNA and CDR2 SNTAGT. The CDR3 is made up of 15 amino acids. This CDR3 reads CASSDSTGGSNEQFF. For the CDR3, the DNA is TGTGCCAGCAGTGACTCCACGGGCGGGAGCAATGAGCAGTTCTTC.

The V and J genes are TRBV5-1 and TRBJ2-2; TRBD2 aligns across 9 bases. Germline V gene data show CDR1 as SGHRS and CDR2 as YFSETQ. Losses at the gene ends were 5 bases for V and 1 base for J; bases not matched to a gene: 6. This CDR3 region has 16 residues. The CDR3 spells CASRALAGENTGELFF. DNA of the CDR3: TGCGCCAGCAGAGCACTAGCGGGCGAGAACACCGGGGAGCTGTTTTTT.

This chain uses TRBV6-1 with TRBJ1-1, with D hard to call. The V and J ends lost 1 base and 0 bases respectively, with 6 bases between them. CDR1 is MNHNS and CDR2 is SASEGT in the germline V gene. This CDR3 is 14 amino acids long. CDR3 nucleotide sequence: TGTGCCAGCAGTGAAGTCGACATGAACACTGAAGCTTTCTTT. Its translation is CASSEVDMNTEAFF.

DNA for the CDR3: TGTGCCATCAGGACCCGGGACAGGGGGTGGGATACGCAGTATTTT. As protein: CAIRTRDRGWDTQYF. The chain links TRBV10-3 to TRBJ2-3; 11 nucleotides align to TRBD1. J gave up 6 bases and V 6 bases, and 8 bases lay outside the gene matches. Germline lookup yields CDR1 ENHRY and CDR2 SYGVKD. There are 15 residues in the CDR3.

Points on this clone: Other DNA sequences in this specimen translate into the identical CDR3. The CDR3 reads CASSLGTGGNQPQHF. CDR3 DNA sequence: TGTGCCAGCAGTCTCGGGACAGGGGGCAATCAGCCCCAGCATTTT. The J gene is TRBJ1-5, the V gene TRBV27; 10 bases line up with TRBD1. This CDR3 contains 15 residues. CDR1 and CDR2 (germline): MNHEY, SMNVEV (reference sequence). After removal of 5 bases from V and 2 bases from J, the junction contained 3 bases not matched to a gene.

The chain links TRBV12-3 or TRBV12-4 to TRBJ1-5, with no clear D. This CDR3 has 13 amino acids. The V end was cut by 3 bases, the J end by 0 bases, with 3 bases between. The DNA of the CDR3 is TGTGCCAGCAGTTTCGGTAGCAATCAGCCCCAGCATTTT. This codes for CASSFGSNQPQHF.

In this sample, this clone turned up a few times. V is TRBV28 and J is TRBJ1-2; no firm D call. Trimming stripped 2 bases from V and 5 bases from J, with 6 bases between. The CDR3 sequence is 12 residues long. Germline CDR1 MDHEN, CDR2 SYDVKM. This chain's CDR3 is CASSLNSYGYTF. In nucleotides, the CDR3 is TGTGCCAGCAGTTTAAATAGTTATGGCTACACCTTC.